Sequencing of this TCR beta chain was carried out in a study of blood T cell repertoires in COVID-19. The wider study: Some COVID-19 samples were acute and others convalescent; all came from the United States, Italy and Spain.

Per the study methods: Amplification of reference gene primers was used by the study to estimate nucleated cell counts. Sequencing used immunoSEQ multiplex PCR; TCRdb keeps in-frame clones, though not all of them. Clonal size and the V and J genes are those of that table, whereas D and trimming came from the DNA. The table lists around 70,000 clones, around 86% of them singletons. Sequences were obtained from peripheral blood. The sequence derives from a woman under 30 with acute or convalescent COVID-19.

CDR3 DNA sequence: TGTGCCAGCAGCTATCGACTAGGTAGCGACGAGCAGTACTTC. This encodes CASSYRLGSDEQYF. This chain connects TRBV7-8 to TRBJ2-7, with D possibly TRBD2 on 6 matching bases. The CDR3 sequence is 14 residues long. Trimming removed 4 bases from V and 5 bases from J, with 15 bases in between. CDR1 is SGHVS and CDR2 is FQNEAQ in the germline V gene. The full variable domain, completed using reference TRBV7-8 and TRBJ2-7, is GAGVSQSPRYKVAKRGQDVALRCDPISGHVSLFWYQQALGQGPEFLTYFQNEAQLDKSGLPSDRFFAERPEGSVSTLKIQRTQQEDSAVYLCASSYRLGSDEQYFGPGTRLTVT.